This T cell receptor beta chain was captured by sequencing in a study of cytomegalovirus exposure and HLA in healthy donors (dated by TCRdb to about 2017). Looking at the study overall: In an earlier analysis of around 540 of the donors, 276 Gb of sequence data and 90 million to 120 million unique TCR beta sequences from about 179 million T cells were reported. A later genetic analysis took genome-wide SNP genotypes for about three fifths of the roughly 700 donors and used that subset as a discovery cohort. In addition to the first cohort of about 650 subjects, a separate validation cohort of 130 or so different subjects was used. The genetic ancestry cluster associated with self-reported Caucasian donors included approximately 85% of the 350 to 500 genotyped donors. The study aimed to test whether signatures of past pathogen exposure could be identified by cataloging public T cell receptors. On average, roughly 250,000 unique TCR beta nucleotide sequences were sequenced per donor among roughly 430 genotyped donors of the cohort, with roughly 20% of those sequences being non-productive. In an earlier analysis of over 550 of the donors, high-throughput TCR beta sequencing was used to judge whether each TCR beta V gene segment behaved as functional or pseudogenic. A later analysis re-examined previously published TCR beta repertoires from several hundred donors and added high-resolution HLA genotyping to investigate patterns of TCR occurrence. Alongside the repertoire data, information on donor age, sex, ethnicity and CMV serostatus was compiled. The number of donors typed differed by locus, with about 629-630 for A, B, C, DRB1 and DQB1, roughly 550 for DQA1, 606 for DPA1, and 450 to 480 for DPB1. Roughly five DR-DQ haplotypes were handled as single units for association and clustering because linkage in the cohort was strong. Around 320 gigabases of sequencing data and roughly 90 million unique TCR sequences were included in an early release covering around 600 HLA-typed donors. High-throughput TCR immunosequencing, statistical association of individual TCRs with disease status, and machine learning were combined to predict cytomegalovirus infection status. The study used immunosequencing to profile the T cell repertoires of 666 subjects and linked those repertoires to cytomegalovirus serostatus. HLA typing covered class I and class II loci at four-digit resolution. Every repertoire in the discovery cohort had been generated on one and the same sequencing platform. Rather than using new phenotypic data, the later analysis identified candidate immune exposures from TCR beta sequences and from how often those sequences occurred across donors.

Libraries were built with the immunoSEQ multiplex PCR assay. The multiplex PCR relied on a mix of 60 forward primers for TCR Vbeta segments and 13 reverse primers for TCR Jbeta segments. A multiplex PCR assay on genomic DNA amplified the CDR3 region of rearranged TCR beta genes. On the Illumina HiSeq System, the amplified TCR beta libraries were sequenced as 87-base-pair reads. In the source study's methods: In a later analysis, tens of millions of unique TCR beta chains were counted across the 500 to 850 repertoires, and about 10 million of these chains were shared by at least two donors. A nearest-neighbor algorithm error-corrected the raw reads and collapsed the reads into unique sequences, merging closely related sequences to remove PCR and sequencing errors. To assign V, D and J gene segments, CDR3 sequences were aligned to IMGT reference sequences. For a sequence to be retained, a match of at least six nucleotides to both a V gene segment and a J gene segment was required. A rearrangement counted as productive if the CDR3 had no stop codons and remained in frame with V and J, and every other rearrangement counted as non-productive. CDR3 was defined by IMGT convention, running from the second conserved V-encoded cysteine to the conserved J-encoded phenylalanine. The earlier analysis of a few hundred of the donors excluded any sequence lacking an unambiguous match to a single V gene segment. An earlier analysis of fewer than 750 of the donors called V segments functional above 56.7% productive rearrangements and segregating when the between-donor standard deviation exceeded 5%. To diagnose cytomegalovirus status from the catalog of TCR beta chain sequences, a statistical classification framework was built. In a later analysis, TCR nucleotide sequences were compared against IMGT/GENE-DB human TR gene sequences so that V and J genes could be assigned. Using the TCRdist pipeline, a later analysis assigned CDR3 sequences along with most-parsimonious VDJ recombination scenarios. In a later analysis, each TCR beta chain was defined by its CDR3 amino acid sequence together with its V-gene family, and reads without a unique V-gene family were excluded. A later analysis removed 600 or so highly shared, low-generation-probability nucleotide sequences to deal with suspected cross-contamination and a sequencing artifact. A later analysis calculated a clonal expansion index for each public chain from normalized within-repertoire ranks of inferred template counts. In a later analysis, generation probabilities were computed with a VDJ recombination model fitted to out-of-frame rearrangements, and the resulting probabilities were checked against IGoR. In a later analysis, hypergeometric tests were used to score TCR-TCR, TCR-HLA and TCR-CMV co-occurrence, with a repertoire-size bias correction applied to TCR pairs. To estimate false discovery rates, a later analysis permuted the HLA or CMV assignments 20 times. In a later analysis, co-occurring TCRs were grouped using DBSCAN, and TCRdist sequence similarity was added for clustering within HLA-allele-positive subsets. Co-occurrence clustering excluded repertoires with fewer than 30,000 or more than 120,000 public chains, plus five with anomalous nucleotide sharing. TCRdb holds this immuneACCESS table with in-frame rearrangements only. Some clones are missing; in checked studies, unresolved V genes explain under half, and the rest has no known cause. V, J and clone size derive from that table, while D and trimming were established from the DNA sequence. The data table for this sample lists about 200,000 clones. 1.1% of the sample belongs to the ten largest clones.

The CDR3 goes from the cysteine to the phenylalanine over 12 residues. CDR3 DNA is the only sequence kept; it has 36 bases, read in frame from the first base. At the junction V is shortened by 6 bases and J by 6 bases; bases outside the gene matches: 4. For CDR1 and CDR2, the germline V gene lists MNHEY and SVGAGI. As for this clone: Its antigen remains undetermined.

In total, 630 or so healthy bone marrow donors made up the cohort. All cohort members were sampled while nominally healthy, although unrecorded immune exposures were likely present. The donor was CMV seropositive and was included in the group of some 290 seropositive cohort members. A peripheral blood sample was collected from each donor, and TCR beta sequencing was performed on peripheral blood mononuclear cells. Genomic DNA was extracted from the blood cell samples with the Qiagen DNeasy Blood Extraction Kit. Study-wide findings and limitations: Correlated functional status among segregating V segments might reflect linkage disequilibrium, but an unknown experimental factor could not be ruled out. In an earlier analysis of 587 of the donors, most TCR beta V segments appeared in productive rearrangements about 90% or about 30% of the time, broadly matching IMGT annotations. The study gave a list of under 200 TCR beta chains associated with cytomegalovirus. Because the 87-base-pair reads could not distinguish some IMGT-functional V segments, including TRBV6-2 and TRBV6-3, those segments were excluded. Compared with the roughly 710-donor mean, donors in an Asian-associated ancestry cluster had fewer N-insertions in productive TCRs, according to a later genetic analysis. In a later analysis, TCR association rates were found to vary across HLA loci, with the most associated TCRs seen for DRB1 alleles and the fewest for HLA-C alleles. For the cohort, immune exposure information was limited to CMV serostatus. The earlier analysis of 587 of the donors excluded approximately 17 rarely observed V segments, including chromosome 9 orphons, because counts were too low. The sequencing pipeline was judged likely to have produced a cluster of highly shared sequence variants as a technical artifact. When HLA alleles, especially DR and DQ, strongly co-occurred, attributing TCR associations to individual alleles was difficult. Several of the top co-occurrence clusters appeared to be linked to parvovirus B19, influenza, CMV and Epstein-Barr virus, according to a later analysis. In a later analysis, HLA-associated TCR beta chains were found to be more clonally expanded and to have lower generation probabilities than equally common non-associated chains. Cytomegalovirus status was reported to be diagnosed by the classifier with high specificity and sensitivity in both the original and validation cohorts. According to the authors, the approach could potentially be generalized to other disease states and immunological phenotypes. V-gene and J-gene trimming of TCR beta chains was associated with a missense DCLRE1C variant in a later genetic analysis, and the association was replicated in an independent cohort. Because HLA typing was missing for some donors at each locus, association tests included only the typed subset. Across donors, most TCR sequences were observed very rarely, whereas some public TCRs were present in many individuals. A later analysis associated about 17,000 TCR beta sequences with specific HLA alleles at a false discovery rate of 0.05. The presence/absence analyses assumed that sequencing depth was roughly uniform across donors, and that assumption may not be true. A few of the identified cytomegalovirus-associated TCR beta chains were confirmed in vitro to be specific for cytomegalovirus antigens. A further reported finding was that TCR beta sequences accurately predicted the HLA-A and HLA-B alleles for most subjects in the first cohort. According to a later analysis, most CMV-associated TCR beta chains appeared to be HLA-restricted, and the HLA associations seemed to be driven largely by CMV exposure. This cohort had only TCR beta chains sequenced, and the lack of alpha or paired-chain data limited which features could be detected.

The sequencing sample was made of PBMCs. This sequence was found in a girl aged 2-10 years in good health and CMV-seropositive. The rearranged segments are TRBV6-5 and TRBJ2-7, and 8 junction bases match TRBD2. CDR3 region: CASSPGGVEQYF. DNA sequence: TGTGCCAGCAGCCCCGGGGGGGTCGAGCAGTACTTC.